This T cell receptor beta chain was captured by sequencing in a study of T cell repertoires in cytomegalovirus infection. Looking at the study overall: Indications of both CMV infection and matching HLA type were provided by public TCR beta signatures. Whole-study results and caveats: Cumulated frequencies of public TCR beta families served to identify carriers of CMV plus the relevant HLA. In two of eight donors, the top clonotype was HLA-C-restricted CMV-specific.

Via MiXCR, TCRdb re-called the reads, giving one row per CDR3 protein. The table has roughly 920,000 distinct CDR3 sequences, approximately 31% seen once; the top ten hold 11% to 15%. The V and J ends lost 0 bases and 3 bases respectively, with 14 bases between them. Germline V gene data show CDR1 as LGHNA and CDR2 as YNFKEQ. The length of the CDR3 is 16 residues. Of note for this clonotype: Its specificity is not known.

The source of this sequence is a human donor in good health (CMV status not recorded). Some clones in this sample may be carry-over from other donors' samples. This chain connects TRBV4-2 to TRBJ2-5; D may be TRBD1 (6 bases). Here the sequenced sample was cultured CD8+ T cells from PBMCs, taken from culture after CMV antigen stimulation. The chain's CDR3 is CASSQENSNREETQYF. The CDR3 bases are TGTGCCAGCAGCCAAGAAAATAGCAACAGGGAAGAGACCCAGTACTTC.